These 21 T cell receptor beta chains were sequenced from one sample in a study of CD8 T cells in ankylosing spondylitis. Study-wide results and limits: Blood from ankylosing spondylitis patients appeared to carry a characteristic eight-variant TCR beta motif.

No antigen has been assigned to these receptors. TCRdb itself ran the 5' RACE reads through MiXCR, one entry per CDR3 protein. The sample records about 840,000 distinct CDR3 sequences, about 10% being singletons. The sequenced sample consisted of blood, either unsorted or a sorted T cell fraction (not recorded which). These receptors came from a male donor with ankylosing spondylitis.

This clonotype has just a few counts. The chain uses TRBV18 and TRBJ1-5; possibly TRBD1 for D (5 bases). The CDR3 is 13 amino acids. The V end was cut by 2 bases, the J end by 11 bases, with 13 bases between. Germline values: CDR1 KGHSH, CDR2 LQKENI. This CDR3 reads CASSPGARMAQHF. CDR3 in DNA: TGTGCCAGCTCACCAGGGGCCCGAATGGCCCAGCATTTT.

This clonotype was detected a few times. The chain recombines TRBV2 with TRBJ1-5; 7 bases map to TRBD1. The CDR3 totals 15 residues. CDR1 and CDR2 from the germline V gene are SNHLY and FYNNEI. V shed 2 bases and J 4 bases; nucleotides not matched to a gene: 5. This CDR3 reads CASSEQGVANQPQHF. CDR3 in DNA: TGTGCCAGCAGTGAACAGGGGGTAGCAAATCAGCCCCAGCATTTT. Full variable domain (missing parts from reference TRBV2 and TRBJ1-5): EPEVTQTPSHQVTQMGQEVILRCVPISNHLYFYWYRQILGQKVEFLVSFYNNEISEKSEIFDDQFSVERPDGSNFTLKIRSTKLEDSAMYFCASSEQGVANQPQHFGDGTRLSIL.

This clonotype was found a few times. The chain joins TRBV12-3 or TRBV12-4 to TRBJ2-7; TRBD2 matches at 11 bases. This CDR3 has 17 amino acids. The V segment lost 6 bases and the J segment 2 bases; nucleotides outside the gene matches: 12. The CDR3 loop reads CASRSSGGTQFTYEQYF. CDR3 coding DNA: TGTGCCAGCAGGTCTAGCGGGGGGACCCAATTCACCTACGAGCAGTACTTC.

V gene TRBV2 combines with J gene TRBJ2-1; 9 bases line up with TRBD1. The V and J ends lost 8 bases and 9 bases, in that order; junction bases with no gene match: 5. Germline CDR1 reads SNHLY; CDR2 reads FYNNEI. This CDR3 spans 12 amino acids. CDR3 DNA sequence: TGTGCCAGCGGGACAGGGTACCCTGAGCAGTTCTTC. Amino acid sequence: CASGTGYPEQFF.

There are a few counts of this clonotype. The chain combines TRBV5-1 with TRBJ2-5; TRBD1 matches 7 bases. Trimming cost V 4 bases and J 4 bases; bases outside gene matches: 7. The CDR3 consists of 14 residues. Germline V CDR1 and CDR2: SGHRS, YFSETQ. CDR3 nucleotides: TGCGCCAGCAGCCCGACAGGGCGAGGAGAGACCCAGTACTTC. Its translation: CASSPTGRGETQYF.

This CDR3 is CASSYGGGMNTEAFF. CDR3 in DNA: TGTGCCAGCAGTTACGGAGGGGGCATGAACACTGAAGCTTTCTTT. The chain uses TRBV6-5 and TRBJ1-1; 7 bases fit TRBD1. With 2 bases clipped from V and 0 bases from J, the junction kept 3 bases outside the gene matches. The length of the CDR3 is 15 residues. The germline V gene encodes CDR1 MNHEY and CDR2 SVGAGI.

This clonotype was seen a handful of times. The rearrangement joins TRBV28 to TRBJ2-7; possibly TRBD1 or TRBD2 for D (6 bases each). This CDR3 region has 16 residues. Germline CDR1 MDHEN, CDR2 SYDVKM. V gave up 5 bases and J gave up 4 bases, with 21 bases separating them. For the CDR3, the DNA is TGTGCCAGCAGTGAACTGGACGGCCAGGGGAGGTACGAGCAGTACTTC. It codes for CASSELDGQGRYEQYF.

The gene calls are TRBV12-3 or TRBV12-4 and TRBJ1-1; D gene uncertain. CDR3 length: 11 residues. The V and J ends lost 7 bases and 4 bases respectively, with 7 bases between them. The CDR3 DNA reads as TGTGCCAGCACCCAGGCCACTGAAGCTTTCTTT. The encoded protein is CASTQATEAFF.

A few counts support this clonotype. The chain couples TRBV7-2 to TRBJ2-2; D gene ambiguous. Germline V gene lookup returns CDR1 SGHTA and CDR2 FQGNSA. The V end lost 3 bases, the J end lost 9 bases, and 17 bases lay between the germline ends. This CDR3 comprises 15 residues. CDR3 sequence reads: CASSFRAATQRELFF. The CDR3 coding sequence is TGTGCCAGCAGCTTTAGGGCAGCAACCCAGCGGGAGCTGTTTTTT.

This clonotype was detected a few times. The chain is built from TRBV10-3 and TRBJ2-2, with 8 bases identical to TRBD2. After removal of 4 bases from V and 0 bases from J, the junction contained 4 bases not matched to a gene. The CDR3 runs to 16 residues. In germline, CDR1 is ENHRY, CDR2 SYGVKD. The CDR3 region is CAISAGGTANTGELFF. In DNA, the CDR3 is TGTGCCATCAGTGCGGGGGGGACGGCGAACACCGGGGAGCTGTTTTTT.

This clonotype has at least ten counts. The chain recombines TRBV6-6 with TRBJ1-6; no definite D call. The CDR3 extends over 13 amino acids. Germline CDR1 is MNHNY and CDR2 is SVGAGI (reference sequence). The ends were cut back, 6 bases at V and 4 bases at J, with 7 bases in the middle. CDR3 sequence: CASRSQYNSPLHF. CDR3 bases: TGTGCCAGCAGGTCTCAGTATAATTCACCCCTCCACTTT.

This clonotype was observed a few times. Here the CDR3 DNA reads TGTGCCAGCAGCTTAGCGGCCCAGGGGGTGGGAGAGACCCAGTACTTC. This encodes CASSLAAQGVGETQYF. The J gene is TRBJ2-5, the V gene TRBV7-2, with TRBD1 matching 7 bases. V was pared by 0 bases and J by 4 bases, with 8 bases of the junction left unmatched. This CDR3 is 16 amino acids long. CDR1 is SGHTA and CDR2 is FQGNSA in the germline V gene.

This chain connects TRBV5-5 to TRBJ2-5; 7 nucleotides line up with TRBD1. Germline trimming cut 3 bases from V and 7 bases from J; bases unmatched to any gene: 12. The CDR3 has 15 amino acids. Germline V CDR1 and CDR2: SGHKS, YYEKEE (reference sequence). The CDR3 DNA follows: TGTGCCAGCAGCTCAGCCTATACAGGGGCCGGGACCCAGTACTTC. Its translation is CASSSAYTGAGTQYF.

This clonotype was detected only a few times. Here the CDR3 reads CASSQDSREKLFF. The CDR3 region has the DNA TGTGCCAGCAGCCAAGACTCGAGGGAAAAACTGTTTTTT. V gene TRBV5-5 combines with J gene TRBJ1-4; D remains ambiguous. The ends were cut back, 4 bases at V and 8 bases at J, with 12 bases in the middle. From germline, CDR1 is SGHKS and CDR2 YYEKEE (reference sequence). The CDR3 sequence is 13 residues long.

V is TRBV19 and J is TRBJ2-1; 14 bases agree with TRBD2. The CDR3 is made up of 15 amino acids. The V gene end was trimmed by 8 bases and the J gene end by 7 bases; junction bases not matched to a gene: 7. Germline V gene data show CDR1 as LNHDA and CDR2 as SQIVND (reference sequence). The CDR3 here is CASPPGLAGDNEQFF. In DNA form, the CDR3 reads TGTGCCAGTCCCCCGGGACTAGCGGGGGATAATGAGCAGTTCTTC. The full variable domain, rest sourced from reference TRBV19 and TRBJ2-1, is DGGITQSPKYLFRKEGQNVTLSCEQNLNHDAMYWYRQDPGQGLRLIYYSQIVNDFQKGDIAEGYSVSREKKESFPLTVTSAQKNPTAFYLCASPPGLAGDNEQFFGPGTRLTVL.

This clonotype has more than one count but fewer than ten. The genes are TRBV9 and TRBJ2-1; 11 bases are a match to TRBD1. CDR1 is SGDLS, CDR2 YYNGEE, per germline. Trimming cost V 3 bases and J 4 bases; bases outside gene matches: 3. The CDR3 runs 15 residues. CDR3 protein: CASSEGTGGYNEQFF. In DNA, the CDR3 is TGTGCCAGCAGCGAGGGGACAGGGGGGTACAATGAGCAGTTCTTC. Complete variable domain (other parts from reference TRBV9 and TRBJ2-1): DSGVTQTPKHLITATGQRVTLRCSPRSGDLSVYWYQQSLDQGLQFLIQYYNGEERAKGNILERFSAQQFPDLHSELNLSSLELGDSALYFCASSEGTGGYNEQFFGPGTRLTVL.

In this sample, this clonotype turned up a few times. This chain uses TRBV6-5 with TRBJ2-3; D uncertain. V lost 7 bases and J 6 bases, leaving 8 bases between the germline ends. The CDR3 has 11 amino acids. The V gene's germline CDR1 is MNHEY and CDR2 SVGAGI. CDR3 in amino acids: CASILRDTQYF. DNA of the CDR3: TGTGCCAGCATCCTAAGGGATACGCAGTATTTT.

The rearrangement uses TRBV18 and TRBJ2-3; D not resolved. Germline lookup yields CDR1 KGHSH and CDR2 LQKENI. The CDR3 contains 12 residues. V shed 0 bases and J shed 6 bases, with 4 bases lying between them. Here the CDR3 DNA reads TGTGCCAGCTCACCACCGAAGGATACGCAGTATTTT. Translating it yields CASSPPKDTQYF. The full variable domain, in which reference TRBV18 and TRBJ2-3 provide the parts outside the CDR3, is NAGVMQNPRHLVRRRGQEARLRCSPMKGHSHVYWYRQLPEEGLKFMVYLQKENIIDESGMPKERFSAEFPKEGPSILRIQQVVRGDSAAYFCASSPPKDTQYFGPGTRLTVL.

The sample holds a few counts of this clonotype. The V call is TRBV7-9, the J call TRBJ2-7; TRBD1 agrees at 9 bases. Losses at the gene ends were 5 bases for V and 4 bases for J; bases not matched to a gene: 9. Germline V lookup: CDR1 SEHNR, CDR2 FQNEAQ (reference sequence). The CDR3 extends over 15 amino acids. CDR3 amino acids: CASSAPGQGIYEQYF. In DNA, the CDR3 is TGTGCCAGCAGCGCCCCGGGACAGGGAATTTACGAGCAGTACTTC.

This clonotype has ten or more counts. The chain employs TRBV6-5 and TRBJ1-6; 12 nucleotides agree with TRBD1. V was clipped by 1 base and J by 15 bases; unmatched bases: 7. CDR3 length: 15 residues. Germline V lookup: CDR1 MNHEY, CDR2 SVGAGI. CDR3 in DNA: TGTGCCAGCAGTTACTTCCCCGGGACAGGGGGCGACCTCCACTTT. As protein: CASSYFPGTGGDLHF.

This clonotype was observed at least ten times. The chain links TRBV7-9 to TRBJ1-2, with TRBD1 matching over 7 bases. The CDR3 is 13 residues long. Trimming cost V 6 bases and J 3 bases; bases outside gene matches: 4. Germline CDR1 reads SEHNR; CDR2 reads FQNEAQ (reference sequence). CDR3 coding DNA: TGTGCCAGCAGGCCTACAGGGGACTATGGCTACACCTTC. Its translation: CASRPTGDYGYTF.